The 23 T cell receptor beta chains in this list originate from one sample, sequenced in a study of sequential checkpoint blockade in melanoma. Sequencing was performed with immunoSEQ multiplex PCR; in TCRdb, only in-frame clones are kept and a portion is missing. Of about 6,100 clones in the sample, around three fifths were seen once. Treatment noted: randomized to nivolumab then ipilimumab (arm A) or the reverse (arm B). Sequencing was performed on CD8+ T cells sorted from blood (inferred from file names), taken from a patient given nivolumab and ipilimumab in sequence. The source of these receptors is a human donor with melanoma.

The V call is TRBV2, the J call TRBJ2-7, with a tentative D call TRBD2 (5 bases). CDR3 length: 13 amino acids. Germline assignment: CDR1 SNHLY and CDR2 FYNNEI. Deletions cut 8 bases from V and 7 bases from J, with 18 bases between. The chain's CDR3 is CASLVGSTTEQYF. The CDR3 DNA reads TGTGCCAGCCTGGTAGGTTCGACTACAGAGCAGTACTTC.

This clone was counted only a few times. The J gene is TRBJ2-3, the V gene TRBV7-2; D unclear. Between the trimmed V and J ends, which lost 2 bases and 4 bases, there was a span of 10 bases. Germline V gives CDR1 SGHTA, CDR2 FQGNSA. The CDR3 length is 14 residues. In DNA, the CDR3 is TGTGCCAGCAGCTTAATGAGTTTCCCAGATACGCAGTATTTT. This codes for CASSLMSFPDTQYF.

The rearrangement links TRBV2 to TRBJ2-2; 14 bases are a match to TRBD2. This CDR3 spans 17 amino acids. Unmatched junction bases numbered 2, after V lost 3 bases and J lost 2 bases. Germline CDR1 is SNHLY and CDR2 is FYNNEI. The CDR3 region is CASSEGTSGSNTGELFF. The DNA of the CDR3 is TGTGCCAGCAGTGAGGGGACTAGCGGGAGTAACACCGGGGAGCTGTTTTTT.

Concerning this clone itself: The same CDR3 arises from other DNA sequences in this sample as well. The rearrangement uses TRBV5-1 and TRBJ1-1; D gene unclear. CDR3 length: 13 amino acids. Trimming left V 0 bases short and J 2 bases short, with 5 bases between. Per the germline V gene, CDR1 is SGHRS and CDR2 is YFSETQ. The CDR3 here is CASSLDRNTEAFF. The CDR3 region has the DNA TGCGCCAGCAGCTTGGACAGAAACACTGAAGCTTTCTTT.

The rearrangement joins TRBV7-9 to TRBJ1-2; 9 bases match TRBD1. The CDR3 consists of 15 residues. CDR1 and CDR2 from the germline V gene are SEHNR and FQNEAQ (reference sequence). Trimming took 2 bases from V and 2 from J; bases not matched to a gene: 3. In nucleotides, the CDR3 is TGTGCCAGCAGCTTATTGGGACAGGGAAACTATGGCTACACCTTC. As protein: CASSLLGQGNYGYTF. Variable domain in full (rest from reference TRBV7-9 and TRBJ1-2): DTGVSQNPRHKITKRGQNVTFRCDPISEHNRLYWYRQTLGQGPEFLTYFQNEAQLEKSRLLSDRFSAERPKGSFSTLEIQRTEQGDSAMYLCASSLLGQGNYGYTFGSGTRLTVV.

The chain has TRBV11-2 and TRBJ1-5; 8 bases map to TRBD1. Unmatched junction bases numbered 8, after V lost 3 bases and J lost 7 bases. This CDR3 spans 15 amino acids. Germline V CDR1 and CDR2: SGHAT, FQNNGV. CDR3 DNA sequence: TGTGCCAGCAGCTTCGGACAGGGATTTCGCCAGCCCCAGCATTTT. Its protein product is CASSFGQGFRQPQHF. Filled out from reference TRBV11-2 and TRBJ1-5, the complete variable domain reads EAGVAQSPRYKIIEKRQSVAFWCNPISGHATLYWYQQILGQGPKLLIQFQNNGVVDDSQLPKDRFSAERLKGVDSTLKIQPAKLEDSAVYLCASSFGQGFRQPQHFGDGTRLSIL.

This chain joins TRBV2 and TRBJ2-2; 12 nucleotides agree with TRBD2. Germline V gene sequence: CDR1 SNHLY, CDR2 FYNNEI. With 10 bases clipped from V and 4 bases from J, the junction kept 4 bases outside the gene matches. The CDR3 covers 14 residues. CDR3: CAILTSGSTGELFF. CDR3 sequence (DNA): TGTGCCATCCTGACTAGCGGGAGCACCGGGGAGCTGTTTTTT.

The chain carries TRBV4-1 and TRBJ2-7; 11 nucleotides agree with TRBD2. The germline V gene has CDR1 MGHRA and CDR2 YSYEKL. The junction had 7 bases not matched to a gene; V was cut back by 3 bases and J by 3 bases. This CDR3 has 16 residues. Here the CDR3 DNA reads TGCGCCAGCAGCCATTCGATAGCGGGGGGGCTCTACGAGCAGTACTTC. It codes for CASSHSIAGGLYEQYF.

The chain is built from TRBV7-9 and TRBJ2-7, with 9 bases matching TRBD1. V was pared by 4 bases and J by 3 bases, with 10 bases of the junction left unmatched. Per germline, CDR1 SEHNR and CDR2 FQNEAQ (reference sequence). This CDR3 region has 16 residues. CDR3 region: CASSSATGTGLYEQYF. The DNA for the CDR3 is TGTGCCAGCAGCTCGGCAACCGGGACAGGGCTCTACGAGCAGTACTTC.

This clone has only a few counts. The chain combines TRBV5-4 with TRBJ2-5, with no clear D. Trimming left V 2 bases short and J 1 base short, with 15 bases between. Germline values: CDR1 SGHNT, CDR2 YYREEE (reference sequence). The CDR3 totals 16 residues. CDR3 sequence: CASSLESELGQETQYF. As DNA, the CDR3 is TGTGCCAGCAGCTTAGAATCGGAGCTGGGCCAAGAGACCCAGTACTTC.

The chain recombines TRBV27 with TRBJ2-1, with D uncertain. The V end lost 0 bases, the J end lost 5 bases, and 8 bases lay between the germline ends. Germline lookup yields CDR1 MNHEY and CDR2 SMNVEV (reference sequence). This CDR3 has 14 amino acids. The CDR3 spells CASSLSPIDNEQFF. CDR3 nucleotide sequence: TGTGCCAGCAGTTTATCCCCTATCGACAATGAGCAGTTCTTC.

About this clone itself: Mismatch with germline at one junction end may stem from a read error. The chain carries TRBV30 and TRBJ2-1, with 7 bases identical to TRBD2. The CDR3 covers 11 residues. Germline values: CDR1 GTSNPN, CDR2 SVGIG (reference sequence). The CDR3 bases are TGTGCCTGGCGGGACTACGATGAGCAGTTCTTC. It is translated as CAWRDYDEQFF. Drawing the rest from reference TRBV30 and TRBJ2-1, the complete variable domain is SQTIHQWPATLVQPVGSPLSLECTVEGTSNPNLYWYRQAAGRGLQLLFYSVGIGQISSEVPQNLSASRPQDRQFILSSKKLLLSDSGFYLCAWRDYDEQFFGPGTRLTVL.

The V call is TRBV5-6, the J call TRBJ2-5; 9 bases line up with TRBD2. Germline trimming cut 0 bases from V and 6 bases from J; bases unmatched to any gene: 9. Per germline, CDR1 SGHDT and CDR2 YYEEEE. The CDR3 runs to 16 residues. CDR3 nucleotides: TGTGCCAGCAGCTTGGCGTCGGGTCTAGCGGGAAAGACCCAGTACTTC. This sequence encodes CASSLASGLAGKTQYF.

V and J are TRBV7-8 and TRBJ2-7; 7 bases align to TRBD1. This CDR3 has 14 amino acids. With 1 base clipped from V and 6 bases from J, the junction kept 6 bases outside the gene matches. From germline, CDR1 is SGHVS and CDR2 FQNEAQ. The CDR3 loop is CASSLGATGPEQYF. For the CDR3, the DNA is TGTGCCAGCAGCTTAGGGGCGACAGGGCCCGAGCAGTACTTC.

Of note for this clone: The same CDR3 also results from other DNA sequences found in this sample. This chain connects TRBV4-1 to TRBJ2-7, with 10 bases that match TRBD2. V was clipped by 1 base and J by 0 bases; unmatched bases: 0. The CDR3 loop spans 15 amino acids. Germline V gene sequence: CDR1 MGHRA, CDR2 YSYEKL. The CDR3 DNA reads TGCGCCAGCAGCCAAGCTAGCGGGAGCTCCTACGAGCAGTACTTC. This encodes CASSQASGSSYEQYF.

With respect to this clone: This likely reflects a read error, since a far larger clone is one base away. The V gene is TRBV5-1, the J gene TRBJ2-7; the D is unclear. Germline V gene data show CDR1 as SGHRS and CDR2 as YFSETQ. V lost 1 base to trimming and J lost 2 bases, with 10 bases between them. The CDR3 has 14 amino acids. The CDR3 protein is CASSLFHGPYEQYF. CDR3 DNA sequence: TGCGCCAGCAGCTTGTTTCATGGGCCCTACGAGCAGTACTTC.

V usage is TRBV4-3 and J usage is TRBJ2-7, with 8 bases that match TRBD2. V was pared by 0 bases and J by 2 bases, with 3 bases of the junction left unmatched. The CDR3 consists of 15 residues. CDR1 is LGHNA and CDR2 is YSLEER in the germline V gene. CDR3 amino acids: CASSQDLGLAYEQYF. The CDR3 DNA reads TGCGCCAGCAGCCAAGACCTGGGACTAGCCTACGAGCAGTACTTC.

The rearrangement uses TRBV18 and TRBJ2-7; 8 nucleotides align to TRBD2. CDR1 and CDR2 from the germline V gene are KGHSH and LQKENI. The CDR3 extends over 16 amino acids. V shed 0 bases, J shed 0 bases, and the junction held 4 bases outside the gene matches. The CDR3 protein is CASSPPPSGFSYEQYF. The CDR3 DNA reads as TGTGCCAGCTCACCACCGCCTAGCGGGTTCTCCTACGAGCAGTACTTC. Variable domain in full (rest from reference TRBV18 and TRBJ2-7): NAGVMQNPRHLVRRRGQEARLRCSPMKGHSHVYWYRQLPEEGLKFMVYLQKENIIDESGMPKERFSAEFPKEGPSILRIQQVVRGDSAAYFCASSPPPSGFSYEQYFGPGTRLTVT.

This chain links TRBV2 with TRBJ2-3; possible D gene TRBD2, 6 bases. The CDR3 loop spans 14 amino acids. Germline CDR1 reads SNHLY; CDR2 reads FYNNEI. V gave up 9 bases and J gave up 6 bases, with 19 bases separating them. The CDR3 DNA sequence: TGTGCCAGGCTAGGGACTCGGCTCACGGATACGCAGTATTTT. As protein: CARLGTRLTDTQYF. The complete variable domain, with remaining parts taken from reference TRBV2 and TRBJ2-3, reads EPEVTQTPSHQVTQMGQEVILRCVPISNHLYFYWYRQILGQKVEFLVSFYNNEISEKSEIFDDQFSVERPDGSNFTLKIRSTKLEDSAMYFCARLGTRLTDTQYFGPGTRLTVL.

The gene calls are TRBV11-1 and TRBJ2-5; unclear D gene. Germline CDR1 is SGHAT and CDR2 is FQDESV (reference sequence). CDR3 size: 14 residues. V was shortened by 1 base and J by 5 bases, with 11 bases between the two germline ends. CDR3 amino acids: CASSLEMTFETQYF. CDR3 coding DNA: TGTGCCAGCAGCTTAGAGATGACTTTCGAGACCCAGTACTTC. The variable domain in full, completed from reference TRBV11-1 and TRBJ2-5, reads EAEVAQSPRYKITEKSQAVAFWCDPISGHATLYWYRQILGQGPELLVQFQDESVVDDSQLPKDRFSAERLKGVDSTLKIQPAELGDSAMYLCASSLEMTFETQYFGPGTRLLVL.

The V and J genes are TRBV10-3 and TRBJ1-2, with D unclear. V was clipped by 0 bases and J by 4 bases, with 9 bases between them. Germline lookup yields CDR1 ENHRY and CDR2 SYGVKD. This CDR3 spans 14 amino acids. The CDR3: CAISESATSYGYTF. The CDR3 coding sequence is TGTGCCATCAGTGAGTCAGCTACCTCCTATGGCTACACCTTC.

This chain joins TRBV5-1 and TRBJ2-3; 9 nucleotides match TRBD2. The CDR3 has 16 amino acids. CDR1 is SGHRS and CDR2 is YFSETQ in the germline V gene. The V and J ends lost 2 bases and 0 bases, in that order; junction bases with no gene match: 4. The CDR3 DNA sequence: TGCGCCAGCAGCTTTAGCGGGGGCCTAAGCACAGATACGCAGTATTTT. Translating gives CASSFSGGLSTDTQYF.

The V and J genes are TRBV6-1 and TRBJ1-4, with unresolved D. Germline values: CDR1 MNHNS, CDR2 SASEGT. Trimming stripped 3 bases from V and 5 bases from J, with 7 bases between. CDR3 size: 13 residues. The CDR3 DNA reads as TGTGCCAGCAGTGATGGGAGCAATGAAAAACTGTTTTTT. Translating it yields CASSDGSNEKLFF.